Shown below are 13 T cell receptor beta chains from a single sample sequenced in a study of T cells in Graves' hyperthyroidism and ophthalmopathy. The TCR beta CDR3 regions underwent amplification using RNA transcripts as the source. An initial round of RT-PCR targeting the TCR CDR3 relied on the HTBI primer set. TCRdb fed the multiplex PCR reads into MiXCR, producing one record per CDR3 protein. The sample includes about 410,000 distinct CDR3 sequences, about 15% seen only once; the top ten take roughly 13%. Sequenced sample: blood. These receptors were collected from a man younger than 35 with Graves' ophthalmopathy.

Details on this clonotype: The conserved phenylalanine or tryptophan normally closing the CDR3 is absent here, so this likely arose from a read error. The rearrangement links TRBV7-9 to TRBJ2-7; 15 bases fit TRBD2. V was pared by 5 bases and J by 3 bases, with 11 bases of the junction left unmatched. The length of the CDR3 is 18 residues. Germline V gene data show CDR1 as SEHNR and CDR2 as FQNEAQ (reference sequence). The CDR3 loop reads CASSKGLAGGAGLYEQYS. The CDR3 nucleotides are TGTGCCAGCAGCAAGGGACTAGCGGGAGGAGCGGGCCTCTACGAGCAGTACTCC.

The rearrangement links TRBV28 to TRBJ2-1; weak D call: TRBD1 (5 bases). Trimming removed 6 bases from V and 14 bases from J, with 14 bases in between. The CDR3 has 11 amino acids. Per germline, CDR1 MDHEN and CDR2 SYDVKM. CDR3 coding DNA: TGTGCCAGCAGCACCACCCAGGGTGAGTTCTTC. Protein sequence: CASSTTQGEFF.

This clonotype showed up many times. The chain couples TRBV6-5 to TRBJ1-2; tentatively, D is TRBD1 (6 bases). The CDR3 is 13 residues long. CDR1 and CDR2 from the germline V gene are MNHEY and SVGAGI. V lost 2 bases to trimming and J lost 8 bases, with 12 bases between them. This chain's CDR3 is CASSYPQGNGYTF. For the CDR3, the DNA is TGTGCCAGCAGTTACCCCCAGGGGAACGGCTACACCTTC.

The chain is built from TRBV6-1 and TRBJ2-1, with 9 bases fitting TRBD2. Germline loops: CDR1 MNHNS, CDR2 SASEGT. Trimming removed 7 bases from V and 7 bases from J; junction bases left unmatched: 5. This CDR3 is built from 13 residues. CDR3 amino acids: CASTGLANNEQFF. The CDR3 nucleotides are TGTGCCAGCACCGGACTAGCGAATAATGAGCAGTTCTTC.

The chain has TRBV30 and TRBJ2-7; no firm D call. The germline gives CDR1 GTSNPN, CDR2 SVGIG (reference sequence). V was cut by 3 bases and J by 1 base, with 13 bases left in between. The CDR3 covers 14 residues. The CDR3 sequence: CAWRPGPQSYEQYF. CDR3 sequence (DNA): TGTGCCTGGAGGCCGGGCCCCCAATCCTACGAGCAGTACTTC.

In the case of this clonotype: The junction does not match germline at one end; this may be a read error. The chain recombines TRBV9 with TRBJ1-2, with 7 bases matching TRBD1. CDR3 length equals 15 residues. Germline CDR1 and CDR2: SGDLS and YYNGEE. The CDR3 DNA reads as TGTGTCAGCAGCCAACTCCCGGAGGGGGCGGCTGGCTACACCTTC. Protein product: CVSSQLPEGAAGYTF.

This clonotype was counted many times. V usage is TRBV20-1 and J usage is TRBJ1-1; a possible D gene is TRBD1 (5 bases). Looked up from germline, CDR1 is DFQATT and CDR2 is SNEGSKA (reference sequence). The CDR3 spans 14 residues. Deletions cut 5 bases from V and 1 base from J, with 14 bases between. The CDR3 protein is CSAPSQGANTEAFF. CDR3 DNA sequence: TGCAGTGCTCCATCCCAGGGTGCGAACACTGAAGCTTTCTTT.

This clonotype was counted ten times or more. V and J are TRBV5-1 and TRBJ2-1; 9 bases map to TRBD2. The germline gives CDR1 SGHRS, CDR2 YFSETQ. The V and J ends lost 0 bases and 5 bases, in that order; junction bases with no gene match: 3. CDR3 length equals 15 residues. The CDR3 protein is CASSLEGLAHNEQFF. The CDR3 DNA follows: TGCGCCAGCAGCTTGGAGGGACTAGCCCACAATGAGCAGTTCTTC.

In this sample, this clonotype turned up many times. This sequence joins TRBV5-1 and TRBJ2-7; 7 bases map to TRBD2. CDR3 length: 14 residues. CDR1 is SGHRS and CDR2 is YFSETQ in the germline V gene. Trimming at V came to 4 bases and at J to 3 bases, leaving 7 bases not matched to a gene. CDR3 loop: CASSGTGGGYEQYF. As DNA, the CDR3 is TGCGCCAGCAGCGGTACTGGCGGGGGCTACGAGCAGTACTTC.

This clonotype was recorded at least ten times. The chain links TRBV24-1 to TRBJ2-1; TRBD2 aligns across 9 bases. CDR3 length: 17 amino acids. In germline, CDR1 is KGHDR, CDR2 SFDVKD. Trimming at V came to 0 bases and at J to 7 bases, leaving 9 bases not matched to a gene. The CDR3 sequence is CATSDLSGGGASNEQFF. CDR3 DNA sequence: TGTGCCACCAGTGATTTGAGCGGCGGGGGGGCCTCTAATGAGCAGTTCTTC.

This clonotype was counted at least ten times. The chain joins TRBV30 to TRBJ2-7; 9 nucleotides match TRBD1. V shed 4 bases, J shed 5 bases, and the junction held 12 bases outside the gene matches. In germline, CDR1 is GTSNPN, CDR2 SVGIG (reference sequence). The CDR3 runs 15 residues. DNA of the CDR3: TGTGCCTGGAAGCGGGACAGGGCATGGGTTGACGAGCAGTACTTC. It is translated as CAWKRDRAWVDEQYF. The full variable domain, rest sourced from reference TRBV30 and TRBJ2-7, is SQTIHQWPATLVQPVGSPLSLECTVEGTSNPNLYWYRQAAGRGLQLLFYSVGIGQISSEVPQNLSASRPQDRQFILSSKKLLLSDSGFYLCAWKRDRAWVDEQYFGPGTRLTVT.

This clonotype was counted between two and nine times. CDR3 sequence: CAIRGEGEKVGELFF. CDR3 in DNA: TGTGCCATCAGGGGTGAAGGGGAGAAGGTCGGGGAGCTGTTTTTT. The V and J genes are TRBV10-3 and TRBJ2-2; possibly TRBD1 or TRBD2 for D (5 bases each). Germline CDR1 is ENHRY and CDR2 is SYGVKD. V was clipped by 6 bases and J by 7 bases, with 18 bases between them. This CDR3 is built from 15 residues.

The CDR3 sequence: CSARETGLAANSYEQYF. Here the CDR3 DNA reads TGCAGTGCTAGAGAAACGGGACTAGCGGCTAACTCCTACGAGCAGTACTTC. The rearrangement uses TRBV20-1 and TRBJ2-7; 11 bases agree with TRBD2. The V segment lost 0 bases and the J segment 0 bases; nucleotides outside the gene matches: 7. Looked up from germline, CDR1 is DFQATT and CDR2 is SNEGSKA (reference sequence). The CDR3 consists of 17 residues.